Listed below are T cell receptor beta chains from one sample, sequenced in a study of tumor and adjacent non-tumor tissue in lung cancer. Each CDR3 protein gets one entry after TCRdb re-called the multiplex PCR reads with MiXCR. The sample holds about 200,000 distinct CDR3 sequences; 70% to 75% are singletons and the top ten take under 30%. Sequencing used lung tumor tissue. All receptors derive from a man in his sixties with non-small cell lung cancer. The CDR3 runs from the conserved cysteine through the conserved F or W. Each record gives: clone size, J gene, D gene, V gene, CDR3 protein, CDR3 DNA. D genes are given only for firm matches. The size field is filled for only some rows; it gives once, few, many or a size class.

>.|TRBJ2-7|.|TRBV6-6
CASSSSHGAGEQYF
TGTGCCAGCAGCTCTTCCCATGGAGCAGGGGAGCAGTACTTC
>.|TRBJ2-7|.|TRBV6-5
CASSYLTGVSYEQCF
TGTGCCAGCAGTTACCTAACGGGAGTCTCCTACGAGCAGTGCTTC
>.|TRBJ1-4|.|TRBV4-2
CAGSQDVRSGEKLFF
TGCGCCGGCAGCCAAGATGTCCGATCTGGTGAAAAACTGTTTTTT
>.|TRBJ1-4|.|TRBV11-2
CASSTGLNENQIF
TGTGCCAGCAGCACCGGACTGAATGAAAACCAGATTTTT
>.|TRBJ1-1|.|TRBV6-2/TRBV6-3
CASSYPYEDTEAFF
TGTGCCAGCAGTTACCCTTATGAGGACACTGAAGCTTTCTTT
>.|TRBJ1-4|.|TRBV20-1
CSTRDPGKDEKLFF
TGCAGTACTAGAGATCCAGGGAAGGATGAAAAACTGTTTTTT
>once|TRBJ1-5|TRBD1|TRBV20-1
CNARDSEQGASNQPQHF
TGCAATGCTAGAGATTCGGAACAGGGGGCATCGAATCAGCCCCAGCATTTT
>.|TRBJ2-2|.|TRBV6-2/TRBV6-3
CASSFGATWELFF
TGTGCCAGCAGTTTCGGGGCCACCTGGGAACTGTTTTTT
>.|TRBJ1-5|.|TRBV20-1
CSVKPAGVEQPQHF
TGCAGTGTTAAGCCTGCAGGGGTTGAACAGCCCCAGCATTTT
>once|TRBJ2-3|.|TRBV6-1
CANRSSPNTDTQYF
TGTGCCAACAGGTCTAGCCCTAACACAGATACGCAGTATTTT
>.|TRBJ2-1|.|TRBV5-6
CTSSLAGATNEQFF
TGTACCAGCAGCTTGGCCGGTGCAACCAATGAGCAGTTCTTC
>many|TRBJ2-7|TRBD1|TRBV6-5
CASSGERTGRREQYF
TGTGCCAGCTCGGGGGAACGGACAGGGCGGCGTGAGCAGTACTTC
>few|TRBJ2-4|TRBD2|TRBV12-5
CASGYGGGDIQYF
TGTGCTAGTGGTTATGGGGGAGGGGACATTCAGTACTTC